One and the same sample provided the 3 T cell receptor beta chains below, sequenced in a study of blood T cell repertoires in COVID-19. Produced via immunoSEQ multiplex PCR; TCRdb's table is partial and in-frame only. Of about 280,000 clones listed, roughly 85% are singletons. The sequenced sample consisted of peripheral blood. The receptor source for this set is a man aged 45-65 years with active or convalescent COVID-19.

V and J are TRBV4-2 and TRBJ1-6; 7 bases fit TRBD1. This CDR3 has 15 residues. Germline V CDR1 and CDR2: LGHNA, YNFKEQ. Trimming at V came to 3 bases and at J to 7 bases, leaving 6 bases not matched to a gene. CDR3 loop: CASSQTGLENSPLHF. CDR3 DNA sequence: TGTGCCAGCAGCCAGACAGGGTTGGAGAATTCACCCCTCCACTTT.

The CDR3 coding sequence is TGTGCCAGCAGCTCCGGAGGGGGCCGATTGCACGGGGAGCTGTTTTTT. Its translation is CASSSGGGRLHGELFF. The chain joins TRBV27 to TRBJ2-2, with D possibly TRBD1 on 7 matching bases. V was pared by 6 bases and J by 7 bases, with 21 bases between. CDR1 and CDR2 (germline): MNHEY, SMNVEV (reference sequence). The CDR3 covers 16 residues.

V usage is TRBV7-3 and J usage is TRBJ1-2; D remains ambiguous. Germline V CDR1 and CDR2: SGHTA, FQGTGA. Trimming cost V 5 bases and J 4 bases, with 11 bases left between them. CDR3 length equals 13 residues. CDR3 DNA: TGTGCCAGCAGCCCTACAGAGGGCTATGGCTACACCTTC. Residues: CASSPTEGYGYTF.